The 32 T cell receptor beta chains below all came from one sample that was sequenced in a study of TIL therapy for anti-PD-1-resistant metastatic lung cancer. Documented time point: pre-treatment sample, taken before nivolumab and TIL therapy. The libraries were made with immunoSEQ v3. The method was immunoSEQ multiplex PCR; TCRdb's version includes in-frame clones alone and lacks a portion of them. The table lists 35,000 or so clones, about 70% of them singletons, with 5.7% in the top ten. The source was blood, collected at baseline. The source of these receptors is a person aged 25-85 years with non-small cell lung cancer.

The genes are TRBV28 and TRBJ2-7, with 11 bases aligning to TRBD1. This CDR3 region has 15 residues. The germline V gene has CDR1 MDHEN and CDR2 SYDVKM. V was clipped by 4 bases and J by 4 bases; unmatched bases: 6. The chain's CDR3 is CASSSPGQGGYEQYF. The CDR3 DNA sequence: TGTGCCAGCAGTTCCCCGGGACAGGGGGGGTACGAGCAGTACTTC.

This clone was detected a few times. The rearrangement uses TRBV19 and TRBJ1-5, with D unresolved. This CDR3 comprises 15 residues. The V end lost 6 bases, the J end lost 1 base, and 13 bases lay between the germline ends. CDR1 and CDR2 (germline): LNHDA, SQIVND (reference sequence). The CDR3 bases are TGTGCCAGTAGCGTGTTCGAGCAGAGCAATCAGCCCCAGCATTTT. This gives the protein CASSVFEQSNQPQHF.

This chain links TRBV27 with TRBJ2-1, with 8 bases identical to TRBD2. V was pared by 4 bases and J by 6 bases, with 8 bases of the junction left unmatched. The CDR3 totals 15 residues. CDR1 and CDR2 from the germline V gene are MNHEY and SMNVEV (reference sequence). CDR3 residues: CASSYESGRLNEQFF. The CDR3 nucleotides read TGTGCCAGCAGTTACGAAAGCGGGAGACTCAATGAGCAGTTCTTC.

This clone appeared once. The chain uses TRBV7-9 and TRBJ1-2; D is perhaps TRBD1 (5 bases). Germline V lookup: CDR1 SEHNR, CDR2 FQNEAQ (reference sequence). Between the trimmed V and J ends, which lost 4 bases and 7 bases, there was a span of 22 bases. There are 16 residues in the CDR3. The CDR3 loop reads CASSSSEGRGFSGYTF. The CDR3 DNA reads as TGTGCCAGCAGCTCGTCGGAAGGGAGGGGCTTTTCTGGCTACACCTTC.

The chain uses TRBV27 and TRBJ2-7; unclear D gene. The V gene lost 3 bases and the J gene lost 2 bases, with 8 bases spanning the gap. The germline gives CDR1 MNHEY, CDR2 SMNVEV (reference sequence). The CDR3 runs to 13 residues. CDR3 nucleotide sequence: TGTGCCAGCAGTTTTGCCCGTACCTACGAGCAGTACTTC. Translation: CASSFARTYEQYF.

This rearrangement joins TRBV6-5 to TRBJ1-6; D possibly corresponds to TRBD1 (6 bases). There are 16 residues in the CDR3. CDR1 MNHEY and CDR2 SVGAGI come from the germline V gene. Trimming cost V 1 base and J 8 bases, with 15 bases left between them. CDR3 nucleotide sequence: TGTGCCAGCAGTTACTTGAGTGGGGGCAGAGATTCACCCCTCCACTTT. This codes for CASSYLSGGRDSPLHF.

The V gene is TRBV7-2, the J gene TRBJ2-7, with 12 bases fitting TRBD2. The CDR3 spans 19 residues. Germline CDR1 and CDR2: SGHTA and FQGNSA. J gave up 1 base and V 5 bases, and 15 bases lay outside the gene matches. This CDR3 reads CASSLTYTTSGGRSYEQYF. The CDR3 DNA reads as TGTGCCAGCAGCCTCACGTACACTACTAGCGGGGGGCGGTCCTACGAGCAGTACTTC. Full variable domain (outside the CDR3, taken from reference TRBV7-2 and TRBJ2-7): GAGVSQSPSNKVTEKGKDVELRCDPISGHTALYWYRQSLGQGLEFLIYFQGNSAPDKSGLPSDRFSAERTGGSVSTLTIQRTQQEDSAVYLCASSLTYTTSGGRSYEQYFGPGTRLTVT.

A single count supports this clone. This chain links TRBV29-1 with TRBJ2-1; D call uncertain. Trimming removed 1 base at V and 0 bases at J, with 10 bases between. The germline CDR1 and CDR2 sequences are SQVTM and ANQGSEA. The CDR3 is 15 amino acids. CDR3 protein: CSVEGLRSSYNEQFF. For the CDR3, the DNA is TGCAGCGTTGAAGGGCTGAGGAGCTCCTACAATGAGCAGTTCTTC.

The chain employs TRBV5-7 and TRBJ1-6; D might be TRBD1 (6 bases). TRBV5-7 is an open reading frame, and its role is uncertain. The CDR3 loop spans 16 amino acids. Trimming stripped 6 bases from V and 5 bases from J, with 18 bases between. The CDR3 DNA is TGTGCCAGCAACAGGGACCGAAAGTTTCATAATTCACCCCTCCACTTT. Encoded protein: CASNRDRKFHNSPLHF.

The chain is built from TRBV9 and TRBJ2-1; D is perhaps TRBD2 (6 bases). V shed 3 bases and J shed 5 bases, with 15 bases lying between them. From germline, CDR1 is SGDLS and CDR2 YYNGEE. The CDR3 contains 15 residues. CDR3 DNA: TGTGCCAGCAGCGCAACCGGGACTGCACACAATGAGCAGTTCTTC. Translation gives CASSATGTAHNEQFF.

The V and J genes are TRBV5-1 and TRBJ2-3, with 10 nucleotides matching TRBD1. The CDR3 has 16 residues. With 4 bases clipped from V and 5 bases from J, the junction kept 10 bases outside the gene matches. CDR1 SGHRS and CDR2 YFSETQ come from the germline V gene. The CDR3 region has the DNA TGCGCCAGCAGCCGGGGACAGGGGATTAGGGTAGATACGCAGTATTTT. This translates into CASSRGQGIRVDTQYF.

CDR3 amino acids: CASSLMSEKLFF. CDR3 coding DNA: TGTGCCAGCAGCCTCATGAGTGAAAAACTGTTTTTT. This chain links TRBV7-9 with TRBJ1-4; D is ambiguous. CDR1 is SEHNR, CDR2 FQNEAQ, per germline (reference sequence). Trimming took 5 bases from V and 7 from J, leaving 8 bases between them. The CDR3 covers 12 residues.

Only a few counts were recorded for this clone. The chain uses TRBV5-4 and TRBJ1-2; D not resolved. Trimming stripped 4 bases from V and 3 bases from J, with 13 bases between. The CDR3 runs to 14 residues. CDR1 and CDR2 from the germline V gene are SGHNT and YYREEE (reference sequence). CDR3 DNA: TGTGCCAGCAGCGGGTCTTCTGAGGACTATGGCTACACCTTC. The encoded protein is CASSGSSEDYGYTF.

There are a few counts of this clone. This chain links TRBV4-3 with TRBJ1-1, with D possibly being TRBD1 (6 bases). Trimming shortened V by 1 base and J by 0 bases, and 9 bases separated the two germline ends. CDR3 size: 15 residues. Germline V gives CDR1 LGHNA, CDR2 YSLEER. DNA of the CDR3: TGCGCCAGCAGCCAAGCGGGGGGCATGAACACTGAAGCTTTCTTT. It specifies CASSQAGGMNTEAFF.

The chain couples TRBV15 to TRBJ1-2, with TRBD1 matching over 7 bases. The CDR3 contains 14 residues. Germline loops: CDR1 LNHNV, CDR2 YYDKDF (reference sequence). The V segment lost 3 bases and the J segment 4 bases; nucleotides outside the gene matches: 5. The CDR3, as DNA: TGTGCCACCAGCAGGGGGACAGTCAGCTATGGCTACACCTTC. Residues: CATSRGTVSYGYTF.

The V gene is TRBV28, the J gene TRBJ2-3, with D possibly being TRBD2 (5 bases). The CDR3 has 13 residues. The ends were cut back, 3 bases at V and 4 bases at J, with 8 bases in the middle. CDR1 and CDR2 (germline): MDHEN, SYDVKM. The CDR3 region has the DNA TGTGCCAGCAGTTTGGTTAGCGCAGATACGCAGTATTTT. This translates into CASSLVSADTQYF.

V gene TRBV28 combines with J gene TRBJ2-7, with no clear D. Per the germline V gene, CDR1 is MDHEN and CDR2 is SYDVKM. CDR3 length equals 14 residues. V was pared by 6 bases and J by 4 bases, with 16 bases between. The CDR3 sequence is CASSQPLLPYEQYF. For the CDR3, the DNA is TGTGCCAGCAGCCAACCACTTTTGCCATACGAGCAGTACTTC.

The chain is built from TRBV9 and TRBJ2-5; 7 bases are a match to TRBD1. V lost 0 bases, J lost 3 bases, and 5 bases stayed unmatched. The CDR3 sequence is 15 residues long. Germline CDR1 is SGDLS and CDR2 is YYNGEE. DNA for the CDR3: TGTGCCAGCAGCGTAGGGGACAGAGGGGAAGAGACCCAGTACTTC. This gives the protein CASSVGDRGEETQYF.

V and J are TRBV4-3 and TRBJ2-3; no reliable D call. CDR3 length: 15 residues. From germline, CDR1 is LGHNA and CDR2 YSLEER. Trimming pared 1 base from V and 0 bases from J, leaving 8 bases between. Written as DNA, the CDR3 is TGCGCCAGCAGCCAAGGGGTTCGGAGCACAGATACGCAGTATTTT. It translates to CASSQGVRSTDTQYF.

The chain couples TRBV19 to TRBJ1-1; TRBD1 might be the D (5 bases). The CDR3 covers 14 residues. The germline V and J ends were trimmed by 4 bases and 0 bases, with 9 bases remaining between them. Germline lookup yields CDR1 LNHDA and CDR2 SQIVND (reference sequence). The CDR3 coding sequence is TGTGCCAGTAGTACCGACAGTCTGAACACTGAAGCTTTCTTT. Translated: CASSTDSLNTEAFF.

The chain carries TRBV7-8 and TRBJ2-5; D gene ambiguous. V lost 5 bases and J 4 bases, leaving 8 bases between the germline ends. The CDR3 runs 12 residues. The germline gives CDR1 SGHVS, CDR2 FQNEAQ. CDR3 residues: CASSIVTETQYF. The DNA for the CDR3 is TGTGCCAGCAGCATCGTAACAGAGACCCAGTACTTC.

The chain recombines TRBV4-2 with TRBJ1-2, with 7 positions matching TRBD1. CDR1 is LGHNA and CDR2 is YNFKEQ in the germline V gene. The CDR3 covers 17 residues. Losses at the gene ends were 0 bases for V and 3 bases for J; bases not matched to a gene: 10. The CDR3 DNA is TGTGCCAGCAGCCAAGATCGGTTAGGGGGCGCGTACTATGGCTACACCTTC. Encoded protein: CASSQDRLGGAYYGYTF.

This chain uses TRBV29-1 with TRBJ2-7; D gene unclear. CDR1 is SQVTM, CDR2 ANQGSEA, per germline. Trimming shortened V by 6 bases and J by 3 bases, and 9 bases separated the two germline ends. This CDR3 comprises 11 residues. The CDR3 is CSVLGGYEQYF. In nucleotides, the CDR3 is TGCAGCGTCCTCGGCGGCTACGAGCAGTACTTC.

This chain connects TRBV27 to TRBJ2-7; D gene ambiguous. Per the germline V gene, CDR1 is MNHEY and CDR2 is SMNVEV (reference sequence). Trimming removed 2 bases from V and 4 bases from J, with 3 bases in between. The CDR3 has 11 amino acids. CDR3 sequence reads: CASSLGYEQYF. The CDR3 nucleotides are TGTGCCAGCAGTTTAGGGTACGAGCAGTACTTC.

V and J are TRBV4-1 and TRBJ2-7; 8 positions agree with TRBD2. There are 15 residues in the CDR3. The V gene end was trimmed by 0 bases and the J gene end by 4 bases; junction bases not matched to a gene: 5. Germline assignment: CDR1 MGHRA and CDR2 YSYEKL. The CDR3 spells CASSQDPGLGYEQYF. For the CDR3, the DNA is TGCGCCAGCAGCCAAGATCCGGGACTAGGATACGAGCAGTACTTC.

The V and J genes are TRBV19 and TRBJ2-6; D possibly corresponds to TRBD2 (5 bases). Germline lookup yields CDR1 LNHDA and CDR2 SQIVND (reference sequence). Trimming removed 0 bases from V and 1 base from J, with 10 bases in between. CDR3 length: 17 amino acids. CDR3 residues: CASSIEGAISGANVLTF. Here the CDR3 DNA reads TGTGCCAGTAGTATAGAGGGAGCAATATCTGGGGCCAACGTCCTGACTTTC.

The chain combines TRBV7-2 with TRBJ2-3; a possible D gene is TRBD1 (6 bases). Germline values: CDR1 SGHTA, CDR2 FQGNSA. The V gene lost 4 bases and the J gene lost 5 bases, with 7 bases spanning the gap. This CDR3 has 12 residues. The CDR3 nucleotides are TGTGCCAGCAGCTGGGGGCGAGATACGCAGTATTTT. Protein product: CASSWGRDTQYF.

The V and J genes are TRBV5-4 and TRBJ1-1; D ambiguous. The ends were cut back, 0 bases at V and 1 base at J, with 10 bases in the middle. Looked up from germline, CDR1 is SGHNT and CDR2 is YYREEE (reference sequence). This CDR3 is 15 amino acids long. The CDR3 here is CASSLGAGTNTEAFF. The CDR3 nucleotides are TGTGCCAGCAGCTTGGGGGCGGGTACGAACACTGAAGCTTTCTTT.

The rearrangement uses TRBV4-3 and TRBJ2-3; perhaps D is TRBD1 or TRBD2 (6 bases each). The CDR3 sequence is 15 residues long. Trimming removed 7 bases at V and 1 base at J, with 15 bases between. Germline V lookup: CDR1 LGHNA, CDR2 YSLEER. In nucleotides, the CDR3 is TGCGCCAGCACCCGGACCGGGGGCCGCACAGATACGCAGTATTTT. The encoded protein is CASTRTGGRTDTQYF.

The chain carries TRBV5-1 and TRBJ2-2, with 7 bases identical to TRBD2. Unmatched junction bases numbered 4, after V lost 6 bases and J lost 2 bases. This CDR3 region has 14 residues. The germline gives CDR1 SGHRS, CDR2 YFSETQ. For the CDR3, the DNA is TGCGCCAGCATAGCGGGCGCCAACACCGGGGAGCTGTTTTTT. Residues: CASIAGANTGELFF.

The V and J genes are TRBV5-8 and TRBJ2-3, with D perhaps being TRBD1 or TRBD2 (5 bases each). Germline V gives CDR1 SGHTS, CDR2 YDEGEE. With 7 bases removed from V and 4 bases from J, the gap between germline ends came to 16 bases. This CDR3 is built from 14 residues. The CDR3 here is CASLGVGLADTQYF. CDR3 coding DNA: TGTGCCAGCCTGGGAGTGGGGCTGGCAGATACGCAGTATTTT.

The V and J genes are TRBV28 and TRBJ2-3, with D unresolved. Germline V gene sequence: CDR1 MDHEN, CDR2 SYDVKM. The CDR3 contains 15 residues. V lost 5 bases, J lost 2 bases, and 14 bases lay in between. Here the CDR3 reads CASSPPSSHTDTQYF. The CDR3, as DNA: TGTGCCAGCAGTCCCCCTTCTAGTCACACAGATACGCAGTATTTT. Full variable domain (remainder filled in from reference TRBV28 and TRBJ2-3): DVKVTQSSRYLVKRTGEKVFLECVQDMDHENMFWYRQDPGLGLRLIYFSYDVKMKEKGDIPEGYSVSREKKERFSLILESASTNQTSMYLCASSPPSSHTDTQYFGPGTRLTVL.